This T cell receptor beta chain was profiled in a study of T-cell reconstitution after alpha-beta-depleted transplantation in children. Findings and limits, study-wide: Reportedly, alpha-beta T cells present about two months post-transplant originated from several hundred expanded clones of graft origin.

Preparation of the TCRbeta library was carried out with unique molecular identifiers. TCRdb analysed the PCR reads with MiXCR anew, one entry per CDR3 protein. The table lists approximately 500,000 distinct CDR3 sequences, approximately 10% of them singletons, with 2% to 2.5% in the top ten. The V gene lost 0 bases and the J gene lost 0 bases, with 14 bases spanning the gap. Looked up from germline, CDR1 is DFQATT and CDR2 is SNEGSKA (reference sequence). This CDR3 is 17 amino acids long. This clonotype was seen at least ten times. No antigen is known for it. This sequence was found in a child aged 2 to 9 with inherited bone marrow failure, due to receive a stem cell transplant. This specimen was PBMCs, taken before TCRalphabeta/CD19-depleted stem cell transplant. The chain is built from TRBV20-1 and TRBJ2-2, with D uncertain. The CDR3 region has the DNA TGCAGTGCTAGAGATATGGTGTCTCACGCGAACACCGGGGAGCTGTTTTTT. Its translation is CSARDMVSHANTGELFF.